This T cell receptor beta chain was observed in a study of Graves' ophthalmopathy and Graves' hyperthyroidism. Study results and caveats: Researchers report that a 13-signature model separated ophthalmopathy from stable hyperthyroidism, posting less than 90% sensitivity and roughly 81% specificity.

This clonotype was seen repeatedly, ten times or more. Its specificity is unknown. CDR3 regions of TCR beta were amplified from RNA transcripts. RT-PCR was first run with HTBI primers, then multiplex PCR in a second round. One entry per CDR3 protein results from TCRdb running MiXCR on the multiplex PCR reads. The sample yields hundreds of thousands of distinct CDR3 sequences, over 40% seen once. Trimming took 10 bases from V and 2 from J, leaving 8 bases between them. CDR1 and CDR2 (germline): SNHLY, FYNNEI. This CDR3 region has 11 residues. The sequenced sample was peripheral blood. The clonotype originates from an adult man with Graves' ophthalmopathy. The chain links TRBV2 to TRBJ1-1; unclear D gene. CDR3 sequence reads: CATTTNTEAFF. In DNA, the CDR3 is TGTGCCACCACGACCAACACTGAAGCTTTCTTT. The whole variable domain, remainder taken from reference TRBV2 and TRBJ1-1, is EPEVTQTPSHQVTQMGQEVILRCVPISNHLYFYWYRQILGQKVEFLVSFYNNEISEKSEIFDDQFSVERPDGSNFTLKIRSTKLEDSAMYFCATTTNTEAFFGQGTRLTVV.